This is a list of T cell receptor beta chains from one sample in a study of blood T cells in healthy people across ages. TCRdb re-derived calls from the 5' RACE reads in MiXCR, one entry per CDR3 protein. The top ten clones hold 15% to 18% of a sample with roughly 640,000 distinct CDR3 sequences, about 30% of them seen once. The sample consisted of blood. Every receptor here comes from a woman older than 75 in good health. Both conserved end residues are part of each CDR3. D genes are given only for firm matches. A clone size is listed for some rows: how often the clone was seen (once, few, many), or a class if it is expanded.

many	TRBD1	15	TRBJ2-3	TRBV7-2	TGTGCCAGCAGCTTACAGGACAGGGGGCATGATACGCAGTATTTT	CASSLQDRGHDTQYF
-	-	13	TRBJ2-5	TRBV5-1	TGCGCCAGCAGCTTCAGGGTCGCTGAGACCCAGTACTTC	CASSFRVAETQYF
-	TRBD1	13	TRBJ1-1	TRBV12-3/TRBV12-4	TGTGCCAGCATTGACAGGGTGGCCACTGAAGCTTTCTTT	CASIDRVATEAFF
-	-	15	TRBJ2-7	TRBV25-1	TGTGCCAGCAGTGATTCGGCGGTTAGGCCCTACGAGCAGTACTTC	CASSDSAVRPYEQYF
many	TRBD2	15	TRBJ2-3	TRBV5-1	TGCGCCAGCAGCTCCGCGGGGGTCCGAACAGATACGCAGTATTTT	CASSSAGVRTDTQYF
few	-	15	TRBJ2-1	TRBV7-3	TGTGCCAGCAGCTTAATCAGGAATGGACCCAATGAGCAGTTCTTC	CASSLIRNGPNEQFF
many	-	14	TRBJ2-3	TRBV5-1	TGCGCCAGCAGCCGAGAAGTAAGCACAGATACGCAGTATTTT	CASSREVSTDTQYF
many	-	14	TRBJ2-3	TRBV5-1	TGCGCCAGCAGCTTACCCCTTGGCACAGATACGCAGTATTTT	CASSLPLGTDTQYF
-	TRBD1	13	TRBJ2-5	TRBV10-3	TGTGCCATCACGAGGGACAGGGGCTACGAGCGGTACTTC	CAITRDRGYERYF
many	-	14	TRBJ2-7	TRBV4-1	TGCGCCAGCAGCCAAGTCACTGGAACCTACGAGCAGTACTTC	CASSQVTGTYEQYF
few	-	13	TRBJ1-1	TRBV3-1	TGTGCCAGCAGCCCCCGGGGTACGGTTGAAGCTTTCTTT	CASSPRGTVEAFF
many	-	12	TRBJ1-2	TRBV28	TGTGCCAGCAGTCCTCGGGAGTATGGCTACACCTTC	CASSPREYGYTF
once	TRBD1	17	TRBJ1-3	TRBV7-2	TGTGCCAGCAGCTTAACTGGGACAGAGAGCTCTGGAAACACCATATATTTT	CASSLTGTESSGNTIYF
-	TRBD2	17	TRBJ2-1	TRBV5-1	TGCGCCAGCAGCTTCCTTGGACTAGCGGGGGGTTTTAATGAGCAGTTCTTC	CASSFLGLAGGFNEQFF
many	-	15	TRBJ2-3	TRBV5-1	TGCGCCAGCAGCTTAGTAGGCAGCAGGGCAGATACGCAGTATTTT	CASSLVGSRADTQYF
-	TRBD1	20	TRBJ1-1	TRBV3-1	TGTGCCAGCAGCCTTACAGGGGGCGCTAGGGGGTTAATAGGGAACACTGAAGCTTTCTTT	CASSLTGGARGLIGNTEAFF
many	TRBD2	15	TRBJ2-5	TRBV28	TGTGCCAGCAGTACGACCGGGACTAGCGACGAGACCCAGTACTTC	CASSTTGTSDETQYF
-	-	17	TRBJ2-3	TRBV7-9	TGTGCCAGCAGGCCCCCGATCAGGAATCAAGCATCAGATACGCAGTATTTT	CASRPPIRNQASDTQYF
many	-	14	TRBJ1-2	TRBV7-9	TGTGCCAGCAGCCCAACACGCGAGTTTCATGGCTACACCTTC	CASSPTREFHGYTF
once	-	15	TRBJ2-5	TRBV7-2	TGTGCCAGCAGCCCTAGGCCGACGGAGCAAGAGACCCAGTACTTC	CASSPRPTEQETQYF
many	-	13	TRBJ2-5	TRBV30	TGTGCCTGGAGTGGAGGGTTCGGAGAGACCCAGTACTTC	CAWSGGFGETQYF
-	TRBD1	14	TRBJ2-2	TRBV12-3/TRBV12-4	TGTGCCAGCAGTCGGACAGGGGGTCCCGGGGAGCTGTTTTTT	CASSRTGGPGELFF
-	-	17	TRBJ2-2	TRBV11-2	TGTGCCAGCAGCGTAGGCACGGCGTTACGGAACACCGGGGAGCTGTTTTTT	CASSVGTALRNTGELFF
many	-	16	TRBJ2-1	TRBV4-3	TGCGCCAGCAGCCAGACTTTCCAGAGCTCCTACAATGAGCAGTTCTTC	CASSQTFQSSYNEQFF
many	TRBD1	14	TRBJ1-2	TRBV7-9	TGTGCCAGCAGGCCGACAGGGGGCAACTATGGCTACACCTTC	CASRPTGGNYGYTF
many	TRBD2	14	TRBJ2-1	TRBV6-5	TGTGCCAGCAGCGCTACTAGCGCTAACAATGAGCAGTTCTTC	CASSATSANNEQFF
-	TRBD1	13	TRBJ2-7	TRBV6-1	TGTGCCAGCAGGACAGGGGCGTGCTACGAGCAGTACTTC	CASRTGACYEQYF
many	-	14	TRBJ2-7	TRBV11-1	TGTGCCAGCAGCTTGACAGTGAGCTCCTACGAGCAGTACTTC	CASSLTVSSYEQYF
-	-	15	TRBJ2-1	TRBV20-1	TGCAGTGCCGAACCGGTAGCTAGCTCCTACAATGAGCAGTTCTTC	CSAEPVASSYNEQFF
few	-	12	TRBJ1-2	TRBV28	TGTGCCAGCAGCAACCCCAAGGGTGGCTACACCTTC	CASSNPKGGYTF
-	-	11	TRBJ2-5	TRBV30	TGTGCCTGGAGTCAAGGAGAGACCCAGTACTTC	CAWSQGETQYF
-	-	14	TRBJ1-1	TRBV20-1	TGCAGTGCTAGAGTAACGGGGACGAACACTGAAGCTTTCTTT	CSARVTGTNTEAFF
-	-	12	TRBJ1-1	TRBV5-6	TGTGCCAGCAGCTTGGTTGGGACACAAGCTTTCTTT	CASSLVGTQAFF
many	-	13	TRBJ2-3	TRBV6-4	TGTGCCAGCAGTGAAAATGAGGGAAGCACGCAGTATTTT	CASSENEGSTQYF
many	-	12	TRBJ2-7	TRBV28	TGTGCCAGCAGTTGGCAGGGCTACGAGCAGTACTTC	CASSWQGYEQYF
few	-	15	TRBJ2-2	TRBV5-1	TGCGCCAGCAGCTTGGAGGCAGGGAGGATTGGGGAGCTGTTTTTT	CASSLEAGRIGELFF
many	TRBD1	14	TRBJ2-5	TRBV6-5	TGTGCCAGCAGTTCCGGGACAGTCCAAGAGACCCAGTACTTC	CASSSGTVQETQYF
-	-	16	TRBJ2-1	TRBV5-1	TGCGCCAGCAGCTCCAGAGGTGTGAGCTCCTACAATGAGCGGTTCTTC	CASSSRGVSSYNERFF
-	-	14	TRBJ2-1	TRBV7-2	TGTACCAGCAGTTTACTTCTCACCACAGGAGGTCAGTTCTTC	CTSSLLLTTGGQFF
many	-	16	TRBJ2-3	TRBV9	TGTGCCAGCAGCGTAGGGATAGCGGCGATCACAGATACGCAGTATTTT	CASSVGIAAITDTQYF
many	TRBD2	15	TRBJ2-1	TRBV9	TGTGCCAGCAGCGTCCTTAGCGGGGGACACAATGAGCAGTTCTTC	CASSVLSGGHNEQFF
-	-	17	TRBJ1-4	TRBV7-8	TGTGCCAGCACCCAAAATGGGGTCCAATACCCTAATGAAAAACTGTTTTTT	CASTQNGVQYPNEKLFF
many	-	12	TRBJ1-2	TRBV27	TGTGCCAGCAGTTTATCGGGCGATGGCTACACCTTC	CASSLSGDGYTF
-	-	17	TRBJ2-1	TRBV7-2	TGTGCCAGCAGCTTAGAGGTGGGGCTAAAGGCCTACAATGAGCAGTTCTTC	CASSLEVGLKAYNEQFF
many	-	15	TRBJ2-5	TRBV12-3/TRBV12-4	TGTGCCAGCAGCCAAGCCTTGGGGCGTCAAGAGACCCAGTACTTC	CASSQALGRQETQYF
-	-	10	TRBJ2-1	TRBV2	TGTGCCAGCAGGAATACTGAGCAGTTCTTC	CASRNTEQFF
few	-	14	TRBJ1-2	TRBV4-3	TGCGCCAGCAGCCAAAATCCCCAGGGATATGGCTACACCTTC	CASSQNPQGYGYTF
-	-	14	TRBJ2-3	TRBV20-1	TGCAGTGCTAGAGAGGGGGGCCTGCGTTATACGCAGTATTTT	CSAREGGLRYTQYF
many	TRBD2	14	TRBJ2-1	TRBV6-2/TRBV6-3	TGTGCCAGCAGTTGGGGACTAGTCAACAATGAGCAGTTCTTC	CASSWGLVNNEQFF
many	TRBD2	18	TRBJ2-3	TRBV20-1	TGCAGTCCGGGAAGATCTCTTCTAGCGGGGGGACCTGGCGGGACGCAGTATTTT	CSPGRSLLAGGPGGTQYF
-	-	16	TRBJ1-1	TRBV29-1	TGCAGCGTCCGGAAACGGGATACTGGGATGAGCACTGAAGCTTTCTTT	CSVRKRDTGMSTEAFF
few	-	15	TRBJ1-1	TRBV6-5	TGTGCCAGCAGTTCCGCCGGGACGCGGAACACTGAAGCTTTCTTT	CASSSAGTRNTEAFF
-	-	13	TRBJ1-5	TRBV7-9	TGTGCCAGCAGCTTATACGGGCCGGGGCCCCAGCATTTT	CASSLYGPGPQHF
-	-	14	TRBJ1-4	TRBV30	TGTGCCTGGAGTGTACGGGGAGACCGGAAGGAACTGTTTTTT	CAWSVRGDRKELFF